One sample yielded the 25 T cell receptor beta chains listed below, sequenced in a study of identical twins. TCRdb reprocessed the 5' RACE reads with MiXCR, giving one entry per CDR3 protein. The sample consists of about 280,000 distinct CDR3 sequences, more than 6.5% of them appearing once. These records were also assigned to another study, of yellow fever vaccine responses in identical twins.

The sequenced material came from memory (CD45RO+) T cells sorted from blood. The receptors were sampled from a woman aged 18 to 35 in good health.

The chain recombines TRBV6-1 with TRBJ2-1; 10 bases match TRBD2. This CDR3 comprises 15 residues. Germline-derived CDR1 and CDR2 are MNHNS and SASEGT. Germline trimming cut 4 bases from V and 4 bases from J; bases unmatched to any gene: 4. CDR3 coding DNA: TGTGCCAGCAGTGCCGCTAGCGGGGGTTACAATGAGCAGTTCTTC. Translating it yields CASSAASGGYNEQFF.

The sample holds many counts of this clonotype. CDR3 region: CASSLVGRGYNEQFF. CDR3 DNA: TGTGCCAGCAGCTTGGTAGGCCGCGGATACAATGAGCAGTTCTTC. The gene calls are TRBV5-6 and TRBJ2-1; no clear D gene. This CDR3 region has 15 residues. Germline V gene lookup returns CDR1 SGHDT and CDR2 YYEEEE. V dropped 0 bases and J dropped 4 bases, with 11 bases sitting between them.

V is TRBV9 and J is TRBJ2-4; a possible D gene is TRBD1 (5 bases). The CDR3 has 13 residues. V was shortened by 0 bases and J by 7 bases, with 8 bases between the two germline ends. Germline values: CDR1 SGDLS, CDR2 YYNGEE. In nucleotides, the CDR3 is TGTGCCAGCAGCGTAGCGCAGGGTAACATTCAGTACTTC. Translating it yields CASSVAQGNIQYF. Drawing the rest from reference TRBV9 and TRBJ2-4, the complete variable domain is DSGVTQTPKHLITATGQRVTLRCSPRSGDLSVYWYQQSLDQGLQFLIQYYNGEERAKGNILERFSAQQFPDLHSELNLSSLELGDSALYFCASSVAQGNIQYFGAGTRLSVL.

In its sample, this clonotype was seen many times. The rearrangement joins TRBV6-2 or TRBV6-3 to TRBJ2-7; D uncertain. CDR1 is MNHEY, CDR2 SVGEGT, per germline. The V gene lost 5 bases and the J gene lost 1 base, with 9 bases spanning the gap. This CDR3 has 13 residues. The CDR3 spells CASSDPRSYEQYF. The CDR3 DNA reads TGTGCCAGCAGTGACCCCAGGTCCTACGAGCAGTACTTC.

The CDR3 spells CASSSNPSVVNEQFF. The CDR3 DNA is TGTGCCAGCAGCTCAAACCCGTCGGTCGTTAATGAGCAGTTCTTC. V gene TRBV7-9 combines with J gene TRBJ2-1; D remains unclear. Trimming cost V 4 bases and J 7 bases, with 17 bases left between them. The CDR3 contains 15 residues. Per germline, CDR1 SEHNR and CDR2 FQNEAQ (reference sequence).

Ten or more counts support this clonotype. The chain employs TRBV10-1 and TRBJ2-7, with 11 bases identical to TRBD1. The CDR3 extends over 14 amino acids. CDR1 WNHNN and CDR2 SYGVQD come from the germline V gene (reference sequence). Losses at the gene ends were 0 bases for V and 6 bases for J; bases not matched to a gene: 1. CDR3 in amino acids: CASSESGQGAEQYV. The CDR3 region has the DNA TGCGCCAGCAGTGAGTCTGGACAGGGGGCCGAGCAGTACGTC.

There are a few counts of this clonotype. The chain couples TRBV27 to TRBJ1-1, with 12 bases that match TRBD1. The V and J ends lost 8 bases and 4 bases, in that order; junction bases with no gene match: 5. This CDR3 contains 14 residues. Germline V CDR1 and CDR2: MNHEY, SMNVEV (reference sequence). The DNA for the CDR3 is TGTGCCAGCGGGGGACAGGGGGCGGGCACTGAAGCTTTCTTT. This translates into CASGGQGAGTEAFF.

In its sample, this clonotype was seen many times. The chain is built from TRBV3-1 and TRBJ2-1; D gene ambiguous. The CDR3 is made up of 11 amino acids. The germline V and J ends were trimmed by 1 base and 6 bases, with 1 base remaining between them. The germline CDR1 and CDR2 sequences are LGHDT and YNNKEL (reference sequence). The CDR3 nucleotides read TGTGCCAGCAGCCAAGCCAATGAGCAGTTCTTC. Its translation is CASSQANEQFF.

This clonotype has a handful of counts. The chain employs TRBV5-1 and TRBJ1-3; D may be TRBD1 (6 bases). This CDR3 region has 15 residues. The V and J ends lost 8 bases and 0 bases respectively, with 15 bases between them. Germline-derived CDR1 and CDR2 are SGHRS and YFSETQ. CDR3: CASSQGTTSGNTIYF. CDR3 sequence (DNA): TGCGCCAGTTCACAGGGAACTACCTCTGGAAACACCATATATTTT.

This clonotype was found a few times. The J gene is TRBJ1-6, the V gene TRBV5-6; D call uncertain. With 0 bases removed from V and 9 bases from J, the gap between germline ends came to 10 bases. The CDR3 is 14 residues long. CDR1 is SGHDT and CDR2 is YYEEEE in the germline V gene. In DNA form, the CDR3 reads TGTGCCAGCAGCTTGGCGCAGGTCGGTTCACCCCTCCACTTT. Its protein product is CASSLAQVGSPLHF. Filled out from reference TRBV5-6 and TRBJ1-6, the complete variable domain reads DAGVTQSPTHLIKTRGQQVTLRCSPKSGHDTVSWYQQALGQGPQFIFQYYEEEERQRGNFPDRFSGHQFPNYSSELNVNALLLGDSALYLCASSLAQVGSPLHFGNGTRLTVT.

The gene calls are TRBV27 and TRBJ2-7, with D unclear. CDR1 and CDR2 (germline): MNHEY, SMNVEV (reference sequence). The CDR3 spans 16 residues. V lost 5 bases, J lost 2 bases, and 19 bases lay in between. The chain's CDR3 is CASSPSRTVLAYEQYF. CDR3 in DNA: TGTGCCAGCAGTCCTTCCCGTACAGTTCTGGCCTACGAGCAGTACTTC.

The rearrangement uses TRBV12-3 or TRBV12-4 and TRBJ2-2, with 7 bases aligning to TRBD2. The CDR3 extends over 15 amino acids. The V segment lost 2 bases and the J segment 6 bases; nucleotides outside the gene matches: 6. CDR3 sequence (DNA): TGTGCCAGCAGTTTACCAGCGGGGATCTCCGGGGAGCTGTTTTTT. Residues: CASSLPAGISGELFF.

This clonotype has a handful of counts. V is TRBV6-4 and J is TRBJ2-1; the match to TRBD1 covers 7 bases. Germline V gene data show CDR1 as MRHNA and CDR2 as SNTAGT. The CDR3 consists of 13 residues. The V gene end was trimmed by 5 bases and the J gene end by 9 bases; junction bases not matched to a gene: 7. The CDR3 loop is CASSTQQGLEQFF. The CDR3 DNA follows: TGTGCCAGCAGTACCCAACAGGGGCTTGAGCAGTTCTTC.

This clonotype was detected only a few times. This sequence joins TRBV5-1 and TRBJ2-7, with 12 bases matching TRBD1. Germline values: CDR1 SGHRS, CDR2 YFSETQ. The CDR3 sequence is 15 residues long. V was pared by 4 bases and J by 7 bases, with 9 bases of the junction left unmatched. CDR3: CASSQGTGGALEQYV. The CDR3 DNA reads TGCGCCAGCAGCCAAGGGACAGGGGGCGCGTTGGAGCAGTACGTC.

This clonotype appeared many times. The V and J genes are TRBV24-1 and TRBJ2-1; D call uncertain. CDR1 KGHDR and CDR2 SFDVKD come from the germline V gene. The germline V and J ends were trimmed by 2 bases and 4 bases, with 17 bases remaining between them. The CDR3 covers 17 residues. CDR3 sequence reads: CATSDSLDPTEYNEQFF. CDR3 coding DNA: TGTGCCACCAGTGATTCGTTAGACCCGACGGAGTACAATGAGCAGTTCTTC.

A few counts support this clonotype. The CDR3: CASSPQTTQRGYTF. DNA of the CDR3: TGTGCCAGCAGCCCCCAGACAACCCAACGCGGCTACACCTTC. This rearrangement joins TRBV13 to TRBJ1-2; D is ambiguous. Between the trimmed V and J ends, which lost 5 bases and 8 bases, there was a span of 18 bases. The germline CDR1 and CDR2 sequences are PRHDT and FYEKMQ (reference sequence). There are 14 residues in the CDR3.

V and J are TRBV12-3 or TRBV12-4 and TRBJ2-1, with TRBD2 identical over 8 bases. V lost 4 bases to trimming and J lost 1 base; unmatched junction nucleotides: 3. The CDR3 spans 15 residues. CDR3 DNA sequence: TGTGCCAGCAGTTACGGGAGGGGTTCCTACAATGAGCAGTTCTTC. Translated, it gives CASSYGRGSYNEQFF.

This clonotype was found many times. This chain connects TRBV5-1 to TRBJ1-3; D possibly corresponds to TRBD1 (6 bases). The germline CDR1 and CDR2 sequences are SGHRS and YFSETQ. The CDR3 is 17 residues long. V was cut by 4 bases and J by 2 bases, with 19 bases left in between. The CDR3 coding sequence is TGCGCCAGCAGCCAAGGGACATTTATGAGAACTGGAAACACCATATATTTT. It specifies CASSQGTFMRTGNTIYF.

This clonotype was seen a handful of times. The rearrangement joins TRBV18 to TRBJ2-1; 8 nucleotides align to TRBD1. Germline trimming cut 3 bases from V and 8 bases from J; bases unmatched to any gene: 24. The CDR3 totals 20 residues. In germline, CDR1 is KGHSH, CDR2 LQKENI. CDR3 in amino acids: CASSPPITESRGLIWYEQFF. In nucleotides, the CDR3 is TGTGCCAGCTCACCGCCGATCACCGAGAGCAGGGGGCTTATCTGGTATGAGCAGTTCTTC.

This clonotype was detected many times. J is TRBJ2-2 and V is TRBV12-3 or TRBV12-4; D possibly uses TRBD1 or TRBD2 (5 bases each). V lost 1 base, J lost 0 bases, and 9 bases lay in between. The CDR3 loop spans 16 amino acids. CDR3 residues: CASSLGGATNTGELFF. The CDR3 DNA follows: TGTGCCAGCAGTTTAGGAGGGGCAACGAACACCGGGGAGCTGTTTTTT.

The chain joins TRBV4-2 to TRBJ2-5; 9 bases line up with TRBD1. This CDR3 is built from 15 residues. Trimming at V came to 6 bases and at J to 5 bases, leaving 10 bases not matched to a gene. Germline loops: CDR1 LGHNA, CDR2 YNFKEQ. CDR3 nucleotide sequence: TGTGCCAGCAGTCAACCGGGACAGGGTTACGAGACCCAGTACTTC. It translates to CASSQPGQGYETQYF.

This clonotype occurred a few times. The chain carries TRBV11-2 and TRBJ2-5, with 9 positions matching TRBD2. The CDR3 has 18 amino acids. V was pared by 2 bases and J by 1 base, with 11 bases of the junction left unmatched. Germline CDR1 reads SGHAT; CDR2 reads FQNNGV. The DNA for the CDR3 is TGTGCCAGCAGCTTATACCGCGGGGGGGCCGTGGGCCAAGAGACCCAGTACTTC. Protein product: CASSLYRGGAVGQETQYF.

At least ten counts were recorded for this clonotype. The chain carries TRBV12-3 or TRBV12-4 and TRBJ2-3; 13 bases are shared with TRBD2. Trimming took 3 bases from V and 4 from J; bases not matched to a gene: 16. The CDR3 is made up of 20 amino acids. The CDR3 sequence: CASSLGRLAGGPRGADTQYF. CDR3 sequence (DNA): TGTGCCAGCAGTTTGGGCCGACTAGCGGGAGGTCCCCGAGGGGCAGATACGCAGTATTTT.

The chain links TRBV10-3 to TRBJ2-7; 13 bases align to TRBD2. The CDR3 has 16 amino acids. J gave up 6 bases and V 4 bases, and 9 bases lay outside the gene matches. Germline V gives CDR1 ENHRY, CDR2 SYGVKD. The CDR3 sequence: CAISGTSGRALGEQYF. The CDR3 DNA is TGTGCCATCAGTGGTACTAGCGGGAGGGCCCTCGGCGAGCAGTACTTC.

This clonotype appeared a few times. The CDR3 DNA reads as TGTGCCAGTAGTATAGTTGCCTCGGGCTTCTCTGGAAACACCATATATTTT. It is translated as CASSIVASGFSGNTIYF. The chain links TRBV19 to TRBJ1-3, with D unresolved. Deletions cut 1 base from V and 0 bases from J, with 13 bases between. The CDR3 is made up of 17 amino acids. Germline-derived CDR1 and CDR2 are LNHDA and SQIVND (reference sequence).